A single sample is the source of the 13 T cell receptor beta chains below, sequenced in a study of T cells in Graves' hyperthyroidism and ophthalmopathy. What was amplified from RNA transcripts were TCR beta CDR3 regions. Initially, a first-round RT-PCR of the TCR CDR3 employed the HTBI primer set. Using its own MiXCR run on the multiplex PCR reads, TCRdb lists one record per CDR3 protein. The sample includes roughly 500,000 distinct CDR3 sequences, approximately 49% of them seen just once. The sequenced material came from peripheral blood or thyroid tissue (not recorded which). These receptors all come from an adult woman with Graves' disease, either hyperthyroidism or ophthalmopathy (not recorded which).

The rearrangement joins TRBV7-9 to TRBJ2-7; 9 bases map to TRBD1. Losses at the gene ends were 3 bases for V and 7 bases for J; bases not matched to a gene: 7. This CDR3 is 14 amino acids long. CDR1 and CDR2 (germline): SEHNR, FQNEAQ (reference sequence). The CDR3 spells CASSFWDRAWEQYF. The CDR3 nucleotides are TGTGCCAGCAGCTTCTGGGACAGGGCTTGGGAGCAGTACTTC. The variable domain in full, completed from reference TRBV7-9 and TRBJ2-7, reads DTGVSQNPRHKITKRGQNVTFRCDPISEHNRLYWYRQTLGQGPEFLTYFQNEAQLEKSRLLSDRFSAERPKGSFSTLEIQRTEQGDSAMYLCASSFWDRAWEQYFGPGTRLTVT.

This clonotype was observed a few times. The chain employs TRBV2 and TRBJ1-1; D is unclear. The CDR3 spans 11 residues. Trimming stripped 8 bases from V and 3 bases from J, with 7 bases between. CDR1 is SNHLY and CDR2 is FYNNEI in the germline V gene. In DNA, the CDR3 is TGTGCCAGCGCAGGTGACACTGAAGCTTTCTTT. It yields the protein CASAGDTEAFF.

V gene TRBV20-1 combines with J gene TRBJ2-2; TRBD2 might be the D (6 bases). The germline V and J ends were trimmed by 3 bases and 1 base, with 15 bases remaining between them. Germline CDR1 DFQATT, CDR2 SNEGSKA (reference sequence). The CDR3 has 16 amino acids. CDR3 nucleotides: TGCAGTGCTAGCCCCTTAGGCGGGATGAACACCGGGGAGCTGTTTTTT. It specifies CSASPLGGMNTGELFF.

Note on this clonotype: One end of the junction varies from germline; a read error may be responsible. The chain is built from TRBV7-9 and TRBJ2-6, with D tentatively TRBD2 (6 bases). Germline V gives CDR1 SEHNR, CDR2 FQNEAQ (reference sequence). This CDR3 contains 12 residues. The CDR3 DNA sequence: TGTGCCAGCTCCCCCGGGGGCAACGTCCTGACTTTC. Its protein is CASSPGGNVLTF.

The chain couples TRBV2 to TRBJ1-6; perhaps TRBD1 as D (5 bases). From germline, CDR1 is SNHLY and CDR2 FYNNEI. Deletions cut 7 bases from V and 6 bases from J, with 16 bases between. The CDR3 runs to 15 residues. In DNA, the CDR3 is TGTGCCAGCATTACTATTGAGGGGAGTAATTCACCCCTCCACTTT. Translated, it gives CASITIEGSNSPLHF.

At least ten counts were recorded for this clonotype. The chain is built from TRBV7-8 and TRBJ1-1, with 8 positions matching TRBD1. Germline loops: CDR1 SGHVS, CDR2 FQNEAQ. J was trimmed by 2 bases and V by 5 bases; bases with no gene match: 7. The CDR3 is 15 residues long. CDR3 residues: CASSIRQGLNTEAFF. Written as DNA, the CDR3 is TGTGCCAGCAGCATCAGACAGGGGCTAAACACTGAAGCTTTCTTT.

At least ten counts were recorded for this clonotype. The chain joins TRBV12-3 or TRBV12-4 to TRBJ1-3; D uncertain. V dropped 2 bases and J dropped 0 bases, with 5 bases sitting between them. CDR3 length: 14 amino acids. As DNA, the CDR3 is TGTGCCAGCAGTTTACGAAGCTCTGGAAACACCATATATTTT. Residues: CASSLRSSGNTIYF.

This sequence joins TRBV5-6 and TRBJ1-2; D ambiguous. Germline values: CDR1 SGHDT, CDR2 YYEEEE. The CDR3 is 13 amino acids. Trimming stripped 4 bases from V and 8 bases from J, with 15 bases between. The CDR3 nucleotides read TGTGCCAGCAGCGATGGGAGACCTCGGGGCTACACCTTC. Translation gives CASSDGRPRGYTF.

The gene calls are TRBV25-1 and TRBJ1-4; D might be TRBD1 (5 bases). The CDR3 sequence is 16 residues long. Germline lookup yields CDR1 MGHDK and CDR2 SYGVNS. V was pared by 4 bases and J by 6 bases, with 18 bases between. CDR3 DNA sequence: TGTGCCAGCAGTGCTAGAGGGGAAAGGGTACATGAAAAACTGTTTTTT. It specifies CASSARGERVHEKLFF.

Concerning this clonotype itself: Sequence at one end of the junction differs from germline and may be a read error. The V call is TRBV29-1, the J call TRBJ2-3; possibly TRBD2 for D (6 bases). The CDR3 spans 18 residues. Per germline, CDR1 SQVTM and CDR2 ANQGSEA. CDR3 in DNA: TGCAGCGTTGCGGGCCGGGAGAGAGCCCCACTACGCACAGATATGCAGTATTTT. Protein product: CSVAGRERAPLRTDMQYF.

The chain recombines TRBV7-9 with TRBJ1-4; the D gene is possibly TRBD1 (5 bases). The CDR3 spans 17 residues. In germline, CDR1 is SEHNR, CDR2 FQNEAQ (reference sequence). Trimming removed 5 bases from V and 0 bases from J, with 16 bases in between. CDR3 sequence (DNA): TGTGCCAGCAGCCCTTCGCGAGGGGCCCCAACTAATGAAAAACTGTTTTTT. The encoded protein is CASSPSRGAPTNEKLFF.

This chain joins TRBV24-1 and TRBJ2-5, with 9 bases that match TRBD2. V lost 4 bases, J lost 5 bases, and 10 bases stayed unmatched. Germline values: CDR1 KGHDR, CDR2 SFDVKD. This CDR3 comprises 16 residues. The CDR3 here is CATSDGAGGVGETQYF. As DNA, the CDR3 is TGTGCCACCAGTGACGGTGCGGGAGGGGTGGGGGAGACCCAGTACTTC.

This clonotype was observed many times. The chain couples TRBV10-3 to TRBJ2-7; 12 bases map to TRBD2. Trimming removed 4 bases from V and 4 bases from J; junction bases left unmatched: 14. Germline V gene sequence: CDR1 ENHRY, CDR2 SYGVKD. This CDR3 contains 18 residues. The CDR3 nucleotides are TGTGCCATCAGTGGCGGGAGACTAGCGGGAGAAGAGTCGTACGAGCAGTACTTC. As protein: CAISGGRLAGEESYEQYF.